The present entry profiles one T cell receptor beta chain with its context. This sample is drawn from a study of HIV-infected patients and healthy controls. Alpha and beta constant-region primers primed reverse transcription of about 470 ng RNA. Separate chain-specific third strand synthesis with multiplexing indices produced the alpha and beta libraries. MiXCR, applied by TCRdb to the 5' RACE reads, yields one record per CDR3 protein. The data show about 10,000 distinct CDR3 sequences, with around 8% seen just once and under 4% held by the top ten. The V gene lost 5 bases and the J gene lost 8 bases, with 7 bases spanning the gap. There are 11 residues in the CDR3. Germline V gives CDR1 SGHTA, CDR2 FQGNSA. No cell fractionation was done, so the repertoire covers all unsorted peripheral blood T cells.

V is TRBV7-2 and J is TRBJ2-1; D uncertain. The sequencing input was blood. This receptor was obtained from an adult in good health. CDR3 in amino acids: CASSPKHEQFF. The CDR3 DNA reads as TGTGCCAGCAGCCCCAAGCATGAGCAGTTCTTC.